The TCR beta chain under discussion was sequenced for a study of sequential checkpoint blockade in melanoma. Study in general: First-line arms were nivolumab then ipilimumab, or the reverse, randomized 1:1. Over 20 patients had matched tumor biopsies before treatment and at week 13 after nivolumab or ipilimumab alone.

Sequenced by immunoSEQ multiplex PCR; TCRdb stores in-frame clones only, minus some. The profile shows about 5,500 clones, around 39% of them singletons. Details on this clone: Its antigen is unknown.

Study outcomes and limitations: About 30 times likelier clinical benefit followed increased tumor T-cell fraction and clonality.

The treatment is: randomized to nivolumab then ipilimumab (arm A) or the reverse (arm B). This TCR was recovered from a human donor with melanoma. The specimen was tumor tissue (inferred from file names), collected from a patient given nivolumab and ipilimumab in sequence.

CDR3 sequence reads: CATSGLTKGSTEAFF. The DNA of the CDR3 is TGTGCCACCAGCGGATTAACAAAGGGGAGCACTGAAGCTTTCTTT. The rearrangement links TRBV15 to TRBJ1-1; TRBD1 is a possible D gene (5 bases). The germline V gene encodes CDR1 LNHNV and CDR2 YYDKDF (reference sequence). The V end was cut by 5 bases, the J end by 4 bases, with 17 bases between. The CDR3 loop spans 15 amino acids.